This entry is about one T cell receptor beta chain. Stated treatment: oral pan-JAK inhibitor, 5-10 mg twice daily. This sample is part of a study of CD8+ T cells in alopecia areata. Study-wide context: The study gave treated patients oral tofacitinib at 5 to 10 mg twice daily.

As the sequencing template, cDNA was produced by extracting RNA and reverse transcribing it. Repertoires were generated with immunoSEQ multiplex PCR, while TCRdb's copy carries only in-frame clones and drops some. The sample yields over 100,000 clones, around 53% seen once. This clonotype was obtained from a human donor with alopecia areata. The specimen was CD4+ T cells sorted from blood, collected at week 4, from a patient treated with tofacitinib.

The CDR3 DNA follows: TGCGCCAGCAGAGGGCCGCTCCGAAACACTGAAGCTTTCTTT. Its translation is CASRGPLRNTEAFF. The gene calls are TRBV4-1 and TRBJ1-1; D gene ambiguous. V was cut by 6 bases and J by 2 bases, with 13 bases left in between. Germline V lookup: CDR1 MGHRA, CDR2 YSYEKL. This CDR3 comprises 14 residues.